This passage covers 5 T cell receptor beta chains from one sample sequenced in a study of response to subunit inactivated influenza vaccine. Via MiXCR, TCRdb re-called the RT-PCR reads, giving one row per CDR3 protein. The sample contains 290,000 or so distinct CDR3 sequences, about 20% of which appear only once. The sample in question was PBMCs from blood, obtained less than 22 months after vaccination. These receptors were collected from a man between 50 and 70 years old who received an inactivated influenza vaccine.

The DNA of the CDR3 is TGTGCCAGCAGTTCCGCAAGTGCAGATACGCAGTATTTT. Its protein is CASSSASADTQYF. This rearrangement joins TRBV12-3 or TRBV12-4 to TRBJ2-3; D is unresolved. The CDR3 totals 13 residues. Deletions cut 4 bases from V and 4 bases from J, with 9 bases between.

The DNA for the CDR3 is TGTGCCAGCAGCTTATATCAGGGGAGAAGCACTGAAGCTTTCTTT. This gives the protein CASSLYQGRSTEAFF. This rearrangement joins TRBV7-8 to TRBJ1-1; D perhaps matches TRBD1 (6 bases). The CDR3 length is 15 residues. The germline V gene encodes CDR1 SGHVS and CDR2 FQNEAQ. V lost 2 bases, J lost 4 bases, and 14 bases lay in between.

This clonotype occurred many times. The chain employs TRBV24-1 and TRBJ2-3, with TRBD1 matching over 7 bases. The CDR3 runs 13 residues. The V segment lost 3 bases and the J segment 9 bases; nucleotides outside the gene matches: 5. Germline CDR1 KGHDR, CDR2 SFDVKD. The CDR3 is CATSDRQGGTQYF. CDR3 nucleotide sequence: TGTGCCACCAGTGATAGACAGGGTGGGACGCAGTATTTT.

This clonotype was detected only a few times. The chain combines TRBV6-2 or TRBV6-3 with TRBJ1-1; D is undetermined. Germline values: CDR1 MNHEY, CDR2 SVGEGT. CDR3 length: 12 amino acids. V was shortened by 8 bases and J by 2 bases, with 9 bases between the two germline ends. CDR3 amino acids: CASVSVNTEAFF. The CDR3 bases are TGTGCCAGCGTGAGTGTAAACACTGAAGCTTTCTTT.

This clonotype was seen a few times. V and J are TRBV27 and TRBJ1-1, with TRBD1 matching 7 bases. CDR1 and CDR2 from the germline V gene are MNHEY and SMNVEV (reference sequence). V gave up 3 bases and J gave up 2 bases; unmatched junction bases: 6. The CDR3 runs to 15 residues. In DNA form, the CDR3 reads TGTGCCAGCAGTTTTCATGACAGGGCAAACACTGAAGCTTTCTTT. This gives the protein CASSFHDRANTEAFF.